A selection of T cell receptor beta chains follows, all from one sample in a study of blood T cell repertoires in COVID-19. Method: immunoSEQ multiplex PCR; TCRdb's copy keeps in-frame clones and lacks some. Of approximately 90,000 clones detected, roughly 87% appear once; the ten largest clones hold 8.5% to 10%. Sequenced material: peripheral blood. The receptor source for this set is a man aged 50 to 59 with acute or convalescent COVID-19. Both conserved end residues are part of each CDR3. The order of the fields is D gene, J gene, V gene, clone size, CDR3 protein, CDR3 DNA. D genes are given only for firm matches. Some rows have no size entry. The others give once, few or many, or a class for an expanded clone.

d_gene: NA; j_gene: TRBJ1-1; v_gene: TRBV13; abundance: once; CDR3aa: CASSSSDTEAFF; CDR3nt: TGTGCCAGCAGCTCCTCGGACACTGAAGCTTTCTTT
d_gene: NA; j_gene: TRBJ2-3; v_gene: TRBV4-2; abundance: NA; CDR3aa: CASSLTSSGTDTQYF; CDR3nt: TGTGCCAGCAGCCTGACTAGTTCGGGCACAGATACGCAGTATTTT
d_gene: NA; j_gene: TRBJ2-5; v_gene: TRBV2; abundance: NA; CDR3aa: CASSEYETQYF; CDR3nt: TGTGCCAGCAGTGAATATGAGACCCAGTACTTC
d_gene: TRBD1; j_gene: TRBJ2-7; v_gene: TRBV18; abundance: NA; CDR3aa: CASSRAGGFHEQYF; CDR3nt: TGTGCCAGCTCTCGGGCAGGGGGCTTTCACGAGCAGTACTTC
d_gene: NA; j_gene: TRBJ2-7; v_gene: TRBV19; abundance: NA; CDR3aa: CASGTNTREQYF; CDR3nt: TGTGCCAGTGGGACAAACACAAGGGAGCAGTACTTC
d_gene: TRBD2; j_gene: TRBJ2-1; v_gene: TRBV7-3; abundance: NA; CDR3aa: CASSLMLAGGYNEQFF; CDR3nt: TGTGCCAGCAGCTTAATGCTAGCGGGGGGCTACAATGAGCAGTTCTTC
d_gene: NA; j_gene: TRBJ1-1; v_gene: TRBV7-2; abundance: NA; CDR3aa: CASSLLTDNTEAFF; CDR3nt: TGTGCCAGCAGCTTACTTACAGATAACACTGAAGCTTTCTTT
d_gene: TRBD1; j_gene: TRBJ2-3; v_gene: TRBV5-1; abundance: NA; CDR3aa: CASSMGQGFADTQYF; CDR3nt: TGCGCCAGCAGTATGGGACAGGGCTTTGCAGATACGCAGTATTTT
d_gene: NA; j_gene: TRBJ2-7; v_gene: TRBV5-1; abundance: NA; CDR3aa: CASSSGAYEQYF; CDR3nt: TGCGCCAGCAGCTCCGGAGCCTACGAGCAGTACTTC
d_gene: NA; j_gene: TRBJ1-2; v_gene: TRBV7-9; abundance: once; CDR3aa: CASSLALAGKGYGYTF; CDR3nt: TGTGCCAGCAGCTTAGCTTTAGCAGGGAAAGGCTATGGCTACACCTTC
d_gene: NA; j_gene: TRBJ2-2; v_gene: TRBV7-2; abundance: NA; CDR3aa: CASSYRAGDSGTGELFF; CDR3nt: TGTGCCAGCAGCTACCGGGCAGGGGATAGCGGGACCGGGGAGCTGTTTTTT
d_gene: NA; j_gene: TRBJ1-3; v_gene: TRBV21-1; abundance: once; CDR3aa: CASTENQAVSGNTIYF; CDR3nt: TGTGCCAGCACCGAAAATCAGGCAGTCTCTGGAAACACCATATATTTT
d_gene: NA; j_gene: TRBJ1-1; v_gene: TRBV5-4; abundance: NA; CDR3aa: CASSHDLHGDTEAFF; CDR3nt: TGTGCCAGCAGCCACGACCTTCACGGGGACACTGAAGCTTTCTTT
d_gene: NA; j_gene: TRBJ1-2; v_gene: TRBV15; abundance: NA; CDR3aa: CATSRGGEYGYTF; CDR3nt: TGTGCCACCAGCAGAGGGGGGGAGTATGGCTACACCTTC
d_gene: NA; j_gene: TRBJ2-1; v_gene: TRBV11-1; abundance: few; CDR3aa: CASSPRGNYNEQFF; CDR3nt: TGTGCCAGCAGCCCCCGCGGGAACTACAATGAGCAGTTCTTC
d_gene: NA; j_gene: TRBJ2-1; v_gene: TRBV30; abundance: NA; CDR3aa: CAWSPRGFILDEQFF; CDR3nt: TGTGCCTGGAGTCCCAGGGGATTTATTTTGGATGAGCAGTTCTTC
d_gene: TRBD1; j_gene: TRBJ1-2; v_gene: TRBV7-8; abundance: NA; CDR3aa: CASSQDRGRAYTF; CDR3nt: TGTGCCAGCAGCCAGGACAGGGGGCGAGCCTACACCTTC
d_gene: TRBD1; j_gene: TRBJ2-7; v_gene: TRBV19; abundance: NA; CDR3aa: CASSIIGTGLNEQYF; CDR3nt: TGTGCCAGTAGTATCATCGGGACAGGGTTAAACGAGCAGTACTTC
d_gene: NA; j_gene: TRBJ2-3; v_gene: TRBV7-3; abundance: NA; CDR3aa: CASSLIQGSGNTDTQYF; CDR3nt: TGTGCCAGCAGCTTAATTCAGGGTAGCGGAAACACAGATACGCAGTATTTT
d_gene: NA; j_gene: TRBJ2-1; v_gene: TRBV5-1; abundance: NA; CDR3aa: CASSLDLPGDEQFF; CDR3nt: TGCGCCAGCAGCTTGGATCTCCCCGGGGATGAGCAGTTCTTC
d_gene: NA; j_gene: TRBJ2-1; v_gene: TRBV11-3; abundance: NA; CDR3aa: CASSARLGGEQFF; CDR3nt: TGTGCCAGCAGCGCCCGGCTGGGGGGAGAGCAGTTCTTC
d_gene: TRBD1; j_gene: TRBJ1-3; v_gene: TRBV5-1; abundance: NA; CDR3aa: CASSFDRGDIHTIYF; CDR3nt: TGCGCCAGCAGCTTTGACAGGGGTGACATTCACACCATATATTTT
d_gene: TRBD1; j_gene: TRBJ1-1; v_gene: TRBV5-1; abundance: NA; CDR3aa: CASSLAPGQNEAFF; CDR3nt: TGCGCCAGCAGCTTGGCGCCGGGACAGAACGAAGCTTTCTTT
d_gene: NA; j_gene: TRBJ1-2; v_gene: TRBV7-9; abundance: NA; CDR3aa: CASSLASSGNGYTF; CDR3nt: TGTGCCAGCAGCTTAGCGTCTTCAGGGAATGGCTACACCTTC
d_gene: TRBD2; j_gene: TRBJ2-3; v_gene: TRBV7-3; abundance: NA; CDR3aa: CASSRGLGSSTDTQYF; CDR3nt: TGTGCCAGCAGCCGAGGACTAGGCAGTAGCACAGATACGCAGTATTTT
d_gene: NA; j_gene: TRBJ1-5; v_gene: TRBV2; abundance: NA; CDR3aa: CASSDYRAGQPQHF; CDR3nt: TGTGCCAGCAGTGACTACAGGGCCGGTCAGCCCCAGCATTTT
d_gene: NA; j_gene: TRBJ2-2; v_gene: TRBV19; abundance: NA; CDR3aa: CASSIQVNTGELFF; CDR3nt: TGTGCCAGTAGTATACAGGTGAACACCGGGGAGCTGTTTTTT
d_gene: NA; j_gene: TRBJ1-5; v_gene: TRBV5-1; abundance: NA; CDR3aa: CASSPGGIGSNQPQHF; CDR3nt: TGCGCCAGCAGCCCCGGAGGTATTGGGAGCAATCAGCCCCAGCATTTT
d_gene: TRBD2; j_gene: TRBJ2-5; v_gene: TRBV6-5; abundance: NA; CDR3aa: CASRWGRGGRETQYF; CDR3nt: TGTGCCAGCAGATGGGGCCGGGGGGGCCGTGAGACCCAGTACTTC
d_gene: TRBD2; j_gene: TRBJ2-3; v_gene: TRBV13; abundance: NA; CDR3aa: CASSYTSGGPDTQYF; CDR3nt: TGTGCCAGCAGCTATACTAGCGGGGGGCCAGATACGCAGTATTTT
d_gene: NA; j_gene: TRBJ1-1; v_gene: TRBV15; abundance: few; CDR3aa: CATSRATIGGNTEAFF; CDR3nt: TGTGCCACCAGCAGAGCTACTATAGGGGGGAACACTGAAGCTTTCTTT
d_gene: TRBD1; j_gene: TRBJ1-5; v_gene: TRBV6-4; abundance: NA; CDR3aa: CASPGQGFNQPQHF; CDR3nt: TGTGCCAGCCCCGGACAGGGGTTCAATCAGCCCCAGCATTTT
d_gene: NA; j_gene: TRBJ1-2; v_gene: TRBV27; abundance: few; CDR3aa: CASSLSGGGFGYTF; CDR3nt: TGTGCCAGCAGTTTATCGGGAGGGGGGTTCGGCTACACCTTC
d_gene: NA; j_gene: TRBJ2-5; v_gene: TRBV5-1; abundance: NA; CDR3aa: CASSLAIGLAKETQYF; CDR3nt: TGCGCCAGCAGCTTGGCCATAGGGTTAGCGAAAGAGACCCAGTACTTC
d_gene: NA; j_gene: TRBJ2-3; v_gene: TRBV6-1; abundance: NA; CDR3aa: CASSEAGAQDTQYF; CDR3nt: TGTGCCAGCAGTGAAGCGGGGGCACAAGATACGCAGTATTTT
d_gene: NA; j_gene: TRBJ2-5; v_gene: TRBV3-1/TRBV3-2; abundance: NA; CDR3aa: CASSQDQRRSQETQYF; CDR3nt: TGTGCCAGCAGCCAAGACCAGCGGAGATCCCAAGAGACCCAGTACTTC
d_gene: NA; j_gene: TRBJ1-2; v_gene: TRBV5-1; abundance: once; CDR3aa: CASSSRTDYGYTF; CDR3nt: TGCGCCAGCAGCTCTAGGACAGACTATGGCTACACCTTC
d_gene: NA; j_gene: TRBJ1-1; v_gene: TRBV3-1/TRBV3-2; abundance: NA; CDR3aa: CASSQDRANTEAFF; CDR3nt: TGTGCCAGCAGCCAAGACAGGGCGAACACTGAAGCTTTCTTT
d_gene: TRBD1; j_gene: TRBJ1-2; v_gene: TRBV5-4; abundance: NA; CDR3aa: CASSPPRGDHGYTF; CDR3nt: TGTGCCAGCAGCCCCCCCAGGGGGGATCATGGCTACACCTTC
d_gene: TRBD1; j_gene: TRBJ1-4; v_gene: TRBV14; abundance: NA; CDR3aa: CASSQDFTGQGAEKLFF; CDR3nt: TGTGCCAGCAGCCAAGATTTTACGGGACAGGGGGCTGAAAAACTGTTTTTT
d_gene: NA; j_gene: TRBJ1-1; v_gene: TRBV21-1; abundance: NA; CDR3aa: CASSARKRTGRCRNTEAFF; CDR3nt: TGTGCCAGCAGCGCGAGAAAAAGGACAGGGAGGTGTCGTAACACTGAAGCTTTCTTT
d_gene: TRBD2; j_gene: TRBJ2-7; v_gene: TRBV4-2; abundance: NA; CDR3aa: CASSQAAGGPKYEQYF; CDR3nt: TGTGCCAGCAGCCAAGCAGCGGGGGGACCCAAATACGAGCAGTACTTC
d_gene: NA; j_gene: TRBJ1-4; v_gene: TRBV7-9; abundance: NA; CDR3aa: CASSLEGHFNEKLFF; CDR3nt: TGTGCCAGCAGCTTAGAGGGACACTTTAATGAAAAACTGTTTTTT
d_gene: TRBD1; j_gene: TRBJ2-3; v_gene: TRBV30; abundance: NA; CDR3aa: CAWSLTGKGIYTQYF; CDR3nt: TGTGCCTGGAGTTTGACAGGGAAGGGAATATATACGCAGTATTTT
d_gene: TRBD1; j_gene: TRBJ1-2; v_gene: TRBV19; abundance: NA; CDR3aa: CASSIMGQGAVVYGYTF; CDR3nt: TGTGCCAGTAGTATAATGGGACAGGGGGCAGTGGTCTATGGCTACACCTTC
d_gene: TRBD1; j_gene: TRBJ1-2; v_gene: TRBV19; abundance: NA; CDR3aa: CASRVGLQGAQGYTF; CDR3nt: TGTGCCAGTAGAGTGGGTCTTCAGGGGGCGCAGGGCTACACCTTC
d_gene: NA; j_gene: TRBJ2-5; v_gene: TRBV18; abundance: once; CDR3aa: CASSQQGQETQYF; CDR3nt: TGTGCCAGCTCACAACAGGGACAAGAGACCCAGTACTTC
d_gene: NA; j_gene: TRBJ1-1; v_gene: TRBV7-9; abundance: NA; CDR3aa: CASSLSGGVAEAFF; CDR3nt: TGTGCCAGCAGCTTATCCGGGGGAGTCGCTGAAGCTTTCTTT
d_gene: NA; j_gene: TRBJ1-2; v_gene: TRBV19; abundance: NA; CDR3aa: CATSGLRYGYTF; CDR3nt: TGTGCCACCTCGGGACTACGGTATGGCTACACCTTC
d_gene: NA; j_gene: TRBJ2-1; v_gene: TRBV5-8; abundance: NA; CDR3aa: CASSGTSMRRGEQFF; CDR3nt: TGTGCCAGCAGCGGAACCTCTATGCGCCGGGGTGAGCAGTTCTTC
d_gene: NA; j_gene: TRBJ1-1; v_gene: TRBV2; abundance: NA; CDR3aa: CASTASANTEAFF; CDR3nt: TGTGCCAGCACTGCCAGCGCGAACACTGAAGCTTTCTTT
d_gene: NA; j_gene: TRBJ2-2; v_gene: TRBV5-6; abundance: NA; CDR3aa: CASSLGLNTGELFF; CDR3nt: TGTGCCAGCAGCTTGGGCCTAAACACCGGGGAGCTGTTTTTT
d_gene: NA; j_gene: TRBJ1-1; v_gene: TRBV29-1; abundance: NA; CDR3aa: CSVGDISGAFF; CDR3nt: TGCAGCGTTGGGGACATCTCAGGGGCTTTCTTT
d_gene: TRBD1; j_gene: TRBJ1-2; v_gene: TRBV27; abundance: once; CDR3aa: CASSTGEVNGYTF; CDR3nt: TGTGCCAGCTCGACAGGGGAGGTAAATGGCTACACCTTC
d_gene: TRBD1; j_gene: TRBJ1-5; v_gene: TRBV2; abundance: NA; CDR3aa: CASSPGTGPYSNQPQHF; CDR3nt: TGTGCCAGCAGTCCTGGGACAGGGCCGTATAGCAATCAGCCCCAGCATTTT
d_gene: NA; j_gene: TRBJ1-5; v_gene: TRBV19; abundance: NA; CDR3aa: CASRLYSNQPQHF; CDR3nt: TGTGCCAGTAGACTCTATAGCAATCAGCCCCAGCATTTT
d_gene: TRBD1; j_gene: TRBJ1-3; v_gene: TRBV15; abundance: NA; CDR3aa: CATSRGGQGNTIYF; CDR3nt: TGTGCCACCAGCAGAGGGGGACAGGGAAACACCATATATTTT
d_gene: NA; j_gene: TRBJ2-5; v_gene: TRBV11-2; abundance: NA; CDR3aa: CASSTPSAAGTQYF; CDR3nt: TGTGCCAGCAGCACCCCTAGCGCCGCCGGGACCCAGTACTTC
d_gene: NA; j_gene: TRBJ1-2; v_gene: TRBV5-6; abundance: NA; CDR3aa: CASSSLRRGFNTF; CDR3nt: TGTGCCAGCAGCTCTCTGCGAAGAGGTTTCAACACCTTC
d_gene: NA; j_gene: TRBJ1-3; v_gene: TRBV6-1; abundance: NA; CDR3aa: CASSDMGAAGNTIYF; CDR3nt: TGTGCCAGCAGTGACATGGGGGCGGCTGGAAACACCATATATTTT